The subject of this entry is one T cell receptor beta chain. The target antigen is unknown. A 5'RACE reaction primed in the constant segment made cDNA libraries of TCR alpha and TCR beta, and these carried sample barcodes and UMIs. One entry per CDR3 protein, called by TCRdb with MiXCR from the 5' RACE reads. In the table there are roughly 130,000 distinct CDR3 sequences, around a sixth of which are singletons. This sample was included in a study of T-cell memory formation after mild COVID-19. Overall study context: There were largely donor-specific TCR clusters.

The study's findings and limits: Clones shrinking from day 15 to 85 showed even CD4/CD8 mixes; later expanders tilted CD4+. CM and EM subsets held most contracting CD4+ clones; EMRA held CD8+ ones.

Germline CDR1 is SGHTA and CDR2 is FQGNSA. V trimming: 1 base; J trimming: 4 bases; junction bases outside the gene matches: 9. The CDR3 is made up of 17 amino acids. The sequence was collected from an adult woman who had mild COVID-19 (a few samples of this study predate the infection). Cell type and time point are not known. This chain joins TRBV7-2 and TRBJ2-3; 9 bases agree with TRBD2. Sequencing input: PBMCs or a T cell subset sorted from them (not recorded which). The CDR3 region has the DNA TGTGCCAGCAGCTTAGAAGGTAGCGGGAGATTTTCAGATACGCAGTATTTT. Protein sequence: CASSLEGSGRFSDTQYF.